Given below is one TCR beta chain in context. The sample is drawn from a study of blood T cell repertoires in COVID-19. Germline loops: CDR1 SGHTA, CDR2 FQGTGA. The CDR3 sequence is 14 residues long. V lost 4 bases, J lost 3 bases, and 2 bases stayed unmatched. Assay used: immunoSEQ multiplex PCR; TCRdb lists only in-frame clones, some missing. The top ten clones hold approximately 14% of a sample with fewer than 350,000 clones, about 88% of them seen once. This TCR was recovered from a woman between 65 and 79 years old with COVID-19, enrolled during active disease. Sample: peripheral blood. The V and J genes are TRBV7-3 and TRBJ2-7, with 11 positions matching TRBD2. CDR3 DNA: TGTGCCAGCAGCTCCGGGACTAGCGGCTACGAGCAGTACTTC. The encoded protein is CASSSGTSGYEQYF.